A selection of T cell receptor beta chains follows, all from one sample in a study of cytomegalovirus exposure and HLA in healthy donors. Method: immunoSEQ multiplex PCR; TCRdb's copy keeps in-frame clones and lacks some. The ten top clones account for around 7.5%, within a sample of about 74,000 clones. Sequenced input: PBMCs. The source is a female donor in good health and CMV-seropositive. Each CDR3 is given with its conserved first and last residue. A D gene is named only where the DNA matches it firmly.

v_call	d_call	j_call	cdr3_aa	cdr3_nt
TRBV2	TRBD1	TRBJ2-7	CASSERGDRGKQYF	TGTGCCAGCAGTGAAAGGGGGGACAGGGGAAAGCAGTACTTC
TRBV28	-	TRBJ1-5	CASRRPGQPQHF	TGTGCCAGCAGACGGCCGGGGCAGCCCCAGCATTTT
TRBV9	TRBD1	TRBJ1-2	CASSVTGVFGYTF	TGTGCCAGCAGCGTGACAGGGGTTTTTGGCTACACCTTC
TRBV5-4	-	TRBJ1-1	CASSRGSLGRVGLGEAFF	TGTGCCAGCAGCCGGGGGTCCCTCGGCAGGGTTGGGCTAGGTGAAGCTTTCTTT
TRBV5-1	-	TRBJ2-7	CASSFTGNYEQYF	TGCGCCAGCAGCTTCACAGGGAACTACGAGCAGTACTTC
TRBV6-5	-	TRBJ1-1	CASSHRLSMNTEAFF	TGTGCCAGCAGCCACCGACTGAGCATGAACACTGAAGCTTTCTTT
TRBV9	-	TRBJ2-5	CASSVGHRQETQYF	TGTGCCAGCAGCGTAGGTCACAGACAAGAGACCCAGTACTTC
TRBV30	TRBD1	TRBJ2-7	CAWDRDGYEQYF	TGTGCCTGGGACAGGGACGGCTACGAGCAGTACTTC
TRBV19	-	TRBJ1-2	CASSIESYGYTF	TGTGCCAGTAGTATAGAGAGCTATGGCTACACCTTC
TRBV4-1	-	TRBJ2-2	CASSDQTGRTGELFF	TGCGCCAGCAGCGACCAGACAGGGAGGACCGGGGAGCTGTTTTTT
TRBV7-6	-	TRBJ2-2	CASSLNPGLTGELFF	TGTGCCAGCAGCTTAAATCCAGGCCTCACCGGGGAGCTGTTTTTT
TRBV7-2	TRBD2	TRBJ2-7	CASSFVAGESEQYF	TGTGCCAGCAGCTTCGTAGCGGGAGAATCCGAGCAGTACTTC
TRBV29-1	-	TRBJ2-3	CSVGGSGYSDTQYF	TGCAGCGTTGGAGGTAGCGGATATTCAGATACGCAGTATTTT
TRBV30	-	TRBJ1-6	CAWRHRESPLHF	TGTGCCTGGCGCCACAGGGAATCACCCCTCCACTTT
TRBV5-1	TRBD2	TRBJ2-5	CASNPAGGTETQYF	TGCGCCAGCAATCCAGCGGGAGGGACGGAGACCCAGTACTTC
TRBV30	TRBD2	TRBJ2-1	CAWSTLAGVGEQFF	TGTGCCTGGAGTACTTTAGCGGGAGTGGGGGAGCAGTTCTTC
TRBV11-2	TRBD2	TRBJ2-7	CASSSQTSGAAYEQYF	TGTGCCAGCAGCTCACAGACTAGCGGGGCAGCCTACGAGCAGTACTTC
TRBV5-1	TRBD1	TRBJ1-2	CASSFDFRGSNYGYTF	TGCGCCAGCAGCTTCGATTTCAGGGGGAGTAACTATGGCTACACCTTC
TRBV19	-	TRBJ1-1	CASSLGHPPRQAEAFF	TGTGCCAGTAGCCTGGGCCACCCCCCACGACAGGCTGAAGCTTTCTTT
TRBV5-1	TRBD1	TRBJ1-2	CASSPDRAIDNYGYTF	TGCGCCAGCAGCCCCGACAGGGCTATAGATAACTATGGCTACACCTTC
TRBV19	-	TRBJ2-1	CASSILGGIGVSEQFF	TGTGCCAGTAGTATCCTTGGGGGCATAGGGGTGAGTGAGCAGTTCTTC
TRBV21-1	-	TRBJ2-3	CASSKVSDTQYF	TGTGCCAGCAGCAAAGTCTCAGATACGCAGTATTTT
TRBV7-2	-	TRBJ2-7	CASSFAPGIGYEQYF	TGTGCCAGCAGCTTCGCCCCCGGGATTGGCTACGAGCAGTACTTC
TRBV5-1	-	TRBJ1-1	CASRAQGHRNTEAFF	TGCGCCAGCAGAGCACAAGGTCACAGGAACACTGAAGCTTTCTTT
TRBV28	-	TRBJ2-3	CASSSPDSYGDTQYF	TGTGCCAGCAGTTCCCCGGACAGCTACGGAGATACGCAGTATTTT
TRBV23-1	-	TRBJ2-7	CASTPRWGGYEQYF	TGCGCCAGCACCCCCCGGTGGGGCGGCTACGAGCAGTACTTC
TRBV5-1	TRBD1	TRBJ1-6	CASSLVQGADSPLHF	TGCGCCAGCAGCTTGGTCCAGGGGGCGGATTCACCCCTCCACTTT
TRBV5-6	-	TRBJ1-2	CASSTGTPGYTF	TGTGCCAGCAGCACCGGGACACCCGGCTACACCTTC
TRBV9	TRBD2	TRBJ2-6	CASSAPTSGNSGANVLTF	TGTGCCAGCAGCGCACCGACTAGCGGGAACTCTGGGGCCAACGTCCTGACTTTC
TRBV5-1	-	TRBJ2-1	CASSISRAGPWDEQFF	TGCGCCAGCAGCATATCTCGAGCGGGTCCGTGGGATGAGCAGTTCTTC
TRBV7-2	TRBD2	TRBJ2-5	CASTNQAGGGETQYF	TGTGCCAGCACCAACCAAGCGGGAGGTGGAGAGACCCAGTACTTC
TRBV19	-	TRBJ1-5	CASSIGAGLNQPQHF	TGTGCCAGTAGTATTGGGGCAGGGCTCAATCAGCCCCAGCATTTT
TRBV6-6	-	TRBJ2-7	CASRPTGGGDEQYF	TGTGCCAGCAGGCCCACAGGGGGGGGTGACGAGCAGTACTTC
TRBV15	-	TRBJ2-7	CATSRDRVSASYEQYF	TGTGCCACCAGCAGAGATAGGGTTAGCGCCTCCTACGAGCAGTACTTC
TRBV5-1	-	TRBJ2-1	CASSLEDSYNEQFF	TGCGCCAGCAGCTTAGAGGACAGCTACAATGAGCAGTTCTTC
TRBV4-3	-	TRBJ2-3	CASSLGHGTDTQYF	TGCGCCAGCAGCCTTGGACATGGCACAGATACGCAGTATTTT
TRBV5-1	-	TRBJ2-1	CASSLRWEKSYNEQFF	TGCGCCAGCAGCTTGAGGTGGGAGAAATCGTACAATGAGCAGTTCTTC
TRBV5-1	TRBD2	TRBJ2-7	CASSLTPPAGDSYEQYF	TGCGCCAGCAGTTTGACCCCCCCTGCGGGGGACTCCTACGAGCAGTACTTC
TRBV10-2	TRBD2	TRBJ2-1	CASRAGTIQFF	TGCGCCAGCAGGGCCGGGACTATTCAGTTCTTC
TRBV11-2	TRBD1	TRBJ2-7	CASSTRRTGRSDEQYF	TGTGCCAGCAGTACCAGAAGGACAGGGAGGTCGGACGAGCAGTACTTC
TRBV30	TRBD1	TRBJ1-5	CAWSAGQGAEPQHF	TGTGCCTGGAGTGCGGGACAGGGGGCCGAGCCCCAGCATTTT
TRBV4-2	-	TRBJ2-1	CASSQDQVSEQFF	TGTGCCAGCAGCCAAGATCAAGTGAGTGAGCAGTTCTTC
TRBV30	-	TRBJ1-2	CAWIVSGYTF	TGTGCCTGGATTGTGAGTGGCTACACCTTC
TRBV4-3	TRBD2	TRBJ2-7	CASSQLWGGDYEQYF	TGCGCCAGCAGCCAATTGTGGGGGGGGGACTACGAGCAGTACTTC
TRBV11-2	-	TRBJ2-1	CASSFRAGKNEQFF	TGTGCCAGCAGCTTCCGTGCAGGGAAAAATGAGCAGTTCTTC